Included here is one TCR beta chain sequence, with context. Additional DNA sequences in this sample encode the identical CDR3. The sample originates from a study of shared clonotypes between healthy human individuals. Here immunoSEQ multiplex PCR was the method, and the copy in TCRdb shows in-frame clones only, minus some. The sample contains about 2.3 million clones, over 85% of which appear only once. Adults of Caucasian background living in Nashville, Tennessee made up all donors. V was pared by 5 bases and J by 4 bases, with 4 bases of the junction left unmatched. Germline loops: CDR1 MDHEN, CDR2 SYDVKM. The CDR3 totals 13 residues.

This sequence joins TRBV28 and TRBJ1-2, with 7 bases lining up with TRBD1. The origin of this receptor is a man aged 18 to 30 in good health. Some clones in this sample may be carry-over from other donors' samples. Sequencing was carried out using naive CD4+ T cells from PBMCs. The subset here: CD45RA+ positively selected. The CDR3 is CASSRTGSYGYTF. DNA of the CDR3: TGTGCCAGCAGTCGGACAGGCTCCTATGGCTACACCTTC.